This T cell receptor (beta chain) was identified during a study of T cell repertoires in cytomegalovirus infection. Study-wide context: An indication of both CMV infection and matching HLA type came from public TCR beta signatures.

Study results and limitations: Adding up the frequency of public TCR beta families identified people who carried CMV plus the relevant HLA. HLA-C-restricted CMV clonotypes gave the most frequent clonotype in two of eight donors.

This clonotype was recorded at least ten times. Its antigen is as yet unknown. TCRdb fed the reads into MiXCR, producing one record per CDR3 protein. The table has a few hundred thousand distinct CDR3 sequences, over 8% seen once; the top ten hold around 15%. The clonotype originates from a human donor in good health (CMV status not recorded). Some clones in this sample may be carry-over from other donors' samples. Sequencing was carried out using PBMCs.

CDR3 nucleotides: TGTGCCAGCAGCTCCCGGACACGAAGAATAGGCTACACCTTC. This encodes CASSSRTRRIGYTF. The rearrangement uses TRBV7-2 and TRBJ1-2, with TRBD1 as a possible D gene (5 bases). This CDR3 is 14 amino acids long. V was cut by 4 bases and J by 8 bases, with 17 bases left in between. Germline CDR1 SGHTA, CDR2 FQGNSA. Based on the CDR3 plus reference TRBV7-2 and TRBJ1-2, the full variable domain is GAGVSQSPSNKVTEKGKDVELRCDPISGHTALYWYRQSLGQGLEFLIYFQGNSAPDKSGLPSDRFSAERTGGSVSTLTIQRTQQEDSAVYLCASSSRTRRIGYTFGSGTRLTVV.